This paragraph covers one TCR beta chain sequence. Looked up from germline, CDR1 is MNHGY and CDR2 is SAAAGT. The V end was cut by 0 bases, the J end by 3 bases, with 9 bases between. This CDR3 has 15 residues. Method: immunoSEQ multiplex PCR; TCRdb's copy keeps in-frame clones and lacks some. The top ten clones hold around 10% of a sample with about 290,000 clones, approximately 89% of them seen once. This entry is derived from a study of blood T cell repertoires in COVID-19. The sequence came from a woman aged 30 to 39 with COVID-19, enrolled during active disease. Sequencing was done on a sample of peripheral blood. The V and J genes are TRBV6-8 and TRBJ1-3; tentatively, D is TRBD1 (5 bases). CDR3 region: CASSYSGRGGNTIYF. DNA of the CDR3: TGTGCCAGCAGTTACTCGGGGCGAGGTGGAAACACCATATATTTT.